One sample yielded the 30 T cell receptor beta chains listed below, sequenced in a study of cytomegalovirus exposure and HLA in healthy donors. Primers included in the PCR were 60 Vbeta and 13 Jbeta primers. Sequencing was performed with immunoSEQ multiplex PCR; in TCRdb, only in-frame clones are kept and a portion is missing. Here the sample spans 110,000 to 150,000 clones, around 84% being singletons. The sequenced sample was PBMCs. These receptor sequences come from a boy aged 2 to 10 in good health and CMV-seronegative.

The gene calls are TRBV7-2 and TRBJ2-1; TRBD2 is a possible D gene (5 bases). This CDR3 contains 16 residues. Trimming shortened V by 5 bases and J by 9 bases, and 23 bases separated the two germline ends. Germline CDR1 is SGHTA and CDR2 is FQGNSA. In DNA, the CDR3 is TGTGCCAGCAGCGCTCGACTGGCGGGTATCTCCCGTGAGCAGTTCTTC. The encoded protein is CASSARLAGISREQFF.

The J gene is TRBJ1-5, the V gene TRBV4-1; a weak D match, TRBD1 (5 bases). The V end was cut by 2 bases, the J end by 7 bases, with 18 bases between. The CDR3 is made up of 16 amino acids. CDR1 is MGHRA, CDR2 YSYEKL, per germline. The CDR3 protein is CASSQFLGGAKQPQHF. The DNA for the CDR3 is TGCGCCAGCAGCCAATTCCTAGGAGGGGCTAAACAGCCCCAGCATTTT.

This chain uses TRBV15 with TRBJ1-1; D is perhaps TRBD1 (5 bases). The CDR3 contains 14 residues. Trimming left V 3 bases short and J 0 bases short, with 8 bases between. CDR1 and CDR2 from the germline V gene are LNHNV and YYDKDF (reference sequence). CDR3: CATSRQGLNTEAFF. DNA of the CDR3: TGTGCCACCAGCAGGCAGGGATTGAACACTGAAGCTTTCTTT.

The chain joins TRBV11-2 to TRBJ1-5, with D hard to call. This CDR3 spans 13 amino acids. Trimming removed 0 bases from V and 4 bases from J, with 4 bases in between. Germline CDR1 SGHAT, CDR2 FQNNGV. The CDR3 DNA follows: TGTGCCAGCAGCTTAGACAGGAATCAGCCCCAGCATTTT. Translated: CASSLDRNQPQHF.

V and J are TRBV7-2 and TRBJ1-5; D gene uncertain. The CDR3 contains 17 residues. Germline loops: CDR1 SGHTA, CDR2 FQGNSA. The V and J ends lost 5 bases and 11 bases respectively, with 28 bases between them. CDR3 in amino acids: CASSPQSALGAEAAQHF. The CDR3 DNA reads TGTGCCAGCAGCCCGCAATCAGCGTTGGGAGCCGAGGCGGCCCAGCATTTT.

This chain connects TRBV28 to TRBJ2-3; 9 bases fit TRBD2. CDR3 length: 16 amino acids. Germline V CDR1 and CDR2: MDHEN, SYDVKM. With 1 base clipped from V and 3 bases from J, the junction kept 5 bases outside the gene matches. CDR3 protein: CASSLYGSGGTDTQYF. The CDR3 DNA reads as TGTGCCAGCAGTTTATATGGAAGCGGGGGGACAGATACGCAGTATTTT.

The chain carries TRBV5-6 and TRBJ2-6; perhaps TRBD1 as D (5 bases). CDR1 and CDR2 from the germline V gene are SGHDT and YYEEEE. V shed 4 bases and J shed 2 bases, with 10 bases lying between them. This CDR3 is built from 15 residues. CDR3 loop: CASSPLGAGANVLTF. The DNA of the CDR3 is TGTGCCAGCAGCCCCTTAGGGGCTGGGGCCAACGTCCTGACTTTC.

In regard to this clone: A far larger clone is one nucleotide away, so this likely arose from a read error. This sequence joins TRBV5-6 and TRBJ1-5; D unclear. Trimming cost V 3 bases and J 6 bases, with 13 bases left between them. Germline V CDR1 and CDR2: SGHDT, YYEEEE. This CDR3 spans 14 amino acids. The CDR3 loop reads CASSSRLLSQPQHF. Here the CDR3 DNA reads TGTGCCAGCAGCTCTCGACTCTTGTCTCAGCCCCAGCATTTT.

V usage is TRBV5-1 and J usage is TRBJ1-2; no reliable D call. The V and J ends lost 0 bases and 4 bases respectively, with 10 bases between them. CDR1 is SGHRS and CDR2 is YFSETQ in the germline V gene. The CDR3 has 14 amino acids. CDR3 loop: CASSLASGCYGYTF. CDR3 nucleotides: TGCGCCAGCAGCTTGGCCTCGGGGTGCTATGGCTACACCTTC.

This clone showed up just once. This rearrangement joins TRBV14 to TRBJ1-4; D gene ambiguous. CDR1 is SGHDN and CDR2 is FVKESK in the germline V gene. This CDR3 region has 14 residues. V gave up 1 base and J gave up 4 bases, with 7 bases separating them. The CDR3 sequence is CASSQVRDNEKLFF. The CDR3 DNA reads TGTGCCAGCAGCCAAGTACGAGATAATGAAAAACTGTTTTTT.

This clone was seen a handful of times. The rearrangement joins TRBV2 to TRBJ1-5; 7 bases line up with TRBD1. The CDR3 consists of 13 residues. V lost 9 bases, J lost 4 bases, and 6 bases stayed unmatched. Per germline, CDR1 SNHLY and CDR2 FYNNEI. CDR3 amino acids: CARGTVENQPQHF. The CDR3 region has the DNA TGTGCCAGGGGGACAGTAGAGAATCAGCCCCAGCATTTT.

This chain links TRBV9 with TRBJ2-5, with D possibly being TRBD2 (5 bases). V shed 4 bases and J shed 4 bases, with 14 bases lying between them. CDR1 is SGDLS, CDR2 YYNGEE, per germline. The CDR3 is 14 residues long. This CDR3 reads CASSPFSEGETQYF. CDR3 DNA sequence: TGTGCCAGCAGCCCTTTTAGCGAAGGAGAGACCCAGTACTTC.

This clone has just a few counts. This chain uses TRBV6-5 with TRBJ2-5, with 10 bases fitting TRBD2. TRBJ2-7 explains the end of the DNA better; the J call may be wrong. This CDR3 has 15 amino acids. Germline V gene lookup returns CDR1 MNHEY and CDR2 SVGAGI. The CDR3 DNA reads TGTGCCAGCAGTTCCCGAGGGACTAGCGACTACGAGCAGTACTTC. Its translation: CASSSRGTSDYEQYF.

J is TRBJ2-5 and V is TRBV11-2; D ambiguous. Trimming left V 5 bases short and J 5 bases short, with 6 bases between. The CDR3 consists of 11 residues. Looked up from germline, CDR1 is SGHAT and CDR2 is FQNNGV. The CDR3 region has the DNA TGTGCCAGCAGCCTCCTCGAGACCCAGTACTTC. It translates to CASSLLETQYF.

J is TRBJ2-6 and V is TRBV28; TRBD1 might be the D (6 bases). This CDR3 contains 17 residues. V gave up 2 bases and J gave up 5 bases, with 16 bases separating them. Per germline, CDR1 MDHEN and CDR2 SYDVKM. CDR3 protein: CASSLEGQLLRANVLTF. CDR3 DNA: TGTGCCAGCAGTTTAGAAGGACAGTTACTGAGGGCCAACGTCCTGACTTTC.

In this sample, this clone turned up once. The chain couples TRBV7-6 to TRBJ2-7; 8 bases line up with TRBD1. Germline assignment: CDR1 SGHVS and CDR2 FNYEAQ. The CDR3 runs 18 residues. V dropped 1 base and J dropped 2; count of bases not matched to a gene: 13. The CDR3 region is CASSLGHTGTGLTYEQYF. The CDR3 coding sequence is TGTGCCAGCAGCTTAGGGCATACCGGGACAGGCCTAACCTACGAGCAGTACTTC. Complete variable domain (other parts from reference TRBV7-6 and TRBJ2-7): GAGVSQSPRYKVTKRGQDVALRCDPISGHVSLYWYRQALGQGPEFLTYFNYEAQQDKSGLPNDRFSAERPEGSISTLTIQRTEQRDSAMYRCASSLGHTGTGLTYEQYFGPGTRLTVT.

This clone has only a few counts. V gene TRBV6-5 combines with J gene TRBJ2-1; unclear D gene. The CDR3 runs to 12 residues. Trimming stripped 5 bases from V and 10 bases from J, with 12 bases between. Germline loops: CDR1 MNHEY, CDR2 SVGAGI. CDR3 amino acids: CASSPPSREQFF. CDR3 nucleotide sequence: TGTGCCAGCAGTCCACCTTCTAGAGAGCAGTTCTTC.

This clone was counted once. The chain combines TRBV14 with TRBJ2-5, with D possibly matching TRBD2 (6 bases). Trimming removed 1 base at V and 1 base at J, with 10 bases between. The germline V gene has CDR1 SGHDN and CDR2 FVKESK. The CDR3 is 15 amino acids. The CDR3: CASSQVWGVQETQYF. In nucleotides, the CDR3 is TGTGCCAGCAGCCAAGTATGGGGGGTCCAAGAGACCCAGTACTTC.

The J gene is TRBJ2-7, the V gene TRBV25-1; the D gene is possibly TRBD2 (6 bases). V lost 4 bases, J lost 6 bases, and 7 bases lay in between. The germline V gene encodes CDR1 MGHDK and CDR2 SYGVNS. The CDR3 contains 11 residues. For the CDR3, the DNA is TGTGCCAGCAGTGGGGGAGGCGAGCAGTACTTC. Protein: CASSGGGEQYF.

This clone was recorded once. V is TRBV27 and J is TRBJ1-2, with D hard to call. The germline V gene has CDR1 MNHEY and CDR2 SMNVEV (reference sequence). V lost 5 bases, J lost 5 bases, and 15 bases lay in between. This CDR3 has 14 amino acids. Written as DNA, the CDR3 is TGTGCCAGCAGTCGGGCGGGATCCCAATATGGCTACACCTTC. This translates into CASSRAGSQYGYTF.

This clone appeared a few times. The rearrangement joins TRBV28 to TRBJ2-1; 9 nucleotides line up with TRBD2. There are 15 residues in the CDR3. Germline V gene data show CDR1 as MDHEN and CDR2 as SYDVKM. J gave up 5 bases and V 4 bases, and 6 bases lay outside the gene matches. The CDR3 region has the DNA TGTGCCAGCAGTTACCAAGCGGGAGGCCACAATGAGCAGTTCTTC. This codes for CASSYQAGGHNEQFF.

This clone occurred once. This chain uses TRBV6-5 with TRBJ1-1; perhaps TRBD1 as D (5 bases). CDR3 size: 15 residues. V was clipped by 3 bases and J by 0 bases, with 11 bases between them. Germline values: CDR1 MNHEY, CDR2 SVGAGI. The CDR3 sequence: CASSYRRGLNTEAFF. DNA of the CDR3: TGTGCCAGCAGTTATAGAAGGGGTTTGAACACTGAAGCTTTCTTT.

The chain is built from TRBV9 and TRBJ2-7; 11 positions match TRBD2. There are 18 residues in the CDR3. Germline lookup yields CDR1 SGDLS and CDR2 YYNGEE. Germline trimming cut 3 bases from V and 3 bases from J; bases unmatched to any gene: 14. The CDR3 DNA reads TGTGCCAGCAGCGCAACCAAATTCACTAGCGGGGGAAACTACGAGCAGTACTTC. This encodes CASSATKFTSGGNYEQYF.

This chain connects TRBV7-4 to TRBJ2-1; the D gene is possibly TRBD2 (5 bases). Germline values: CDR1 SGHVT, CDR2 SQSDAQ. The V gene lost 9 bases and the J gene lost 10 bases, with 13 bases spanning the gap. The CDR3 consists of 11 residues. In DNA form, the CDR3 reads TGTGCCAGGGGAGAAGTGTGGGAGCAGTTCTTC. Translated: CARGEVWEQFF.

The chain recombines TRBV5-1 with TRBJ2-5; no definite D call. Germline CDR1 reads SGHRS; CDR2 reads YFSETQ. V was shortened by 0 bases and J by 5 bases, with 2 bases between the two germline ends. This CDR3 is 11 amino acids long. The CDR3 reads CASSLAETQYF. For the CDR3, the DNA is TGCGCCAGCAGCTTGGCGGAGACCCAGTACTTC.

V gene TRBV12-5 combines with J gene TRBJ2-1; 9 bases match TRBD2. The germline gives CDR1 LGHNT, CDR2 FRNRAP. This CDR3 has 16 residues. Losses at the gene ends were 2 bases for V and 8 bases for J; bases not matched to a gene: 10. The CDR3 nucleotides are TGTGCTAGTGGTTTGTACGGACTAGCGTTTTACTATGAGCAGTTCTTC. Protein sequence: CASGLYGLAFYYEQFF.

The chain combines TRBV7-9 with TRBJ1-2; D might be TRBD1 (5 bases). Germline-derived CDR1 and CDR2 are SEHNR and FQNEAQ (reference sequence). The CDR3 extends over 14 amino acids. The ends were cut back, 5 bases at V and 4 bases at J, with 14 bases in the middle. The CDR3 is CASSQTAGTYGYTF. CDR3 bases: TGTGCCAGCAGCCAGACAGCGGGTACCTATGGCTACACCTTC.

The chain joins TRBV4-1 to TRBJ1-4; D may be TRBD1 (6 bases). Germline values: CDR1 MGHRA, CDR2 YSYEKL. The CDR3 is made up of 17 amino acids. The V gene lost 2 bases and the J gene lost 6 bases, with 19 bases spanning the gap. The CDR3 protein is CASSQPKGRQAHEKLFF. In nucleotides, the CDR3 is TGCGCCAGCAGCCAACCAAAGGGGCGACAGGCCCATGAAAAACTGTTTTTT.

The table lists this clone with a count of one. Here the CDR3 reads CAIARTVQETQYF. The CDR3 nucleotides read TGTGCCATAGCGAGGACAGTGCAAGAGACCCAGTACTTC. The genes are TRBV11-3 and TRBJ2-5; the D gene is possibly TRBD1 (6 bases). Trimming left V 10 bases short and J 2 bases short, with 14 bases between. The CDR3 contains 13 residues. Looked up from germline, CDR1 is SGHNT and CDR2 is YENEEA.

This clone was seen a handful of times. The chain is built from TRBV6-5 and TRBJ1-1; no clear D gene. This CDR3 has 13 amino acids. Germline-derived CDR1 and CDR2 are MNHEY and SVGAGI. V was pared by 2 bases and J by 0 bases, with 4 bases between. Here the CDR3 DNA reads TGTGCCAGCAGTTACACTATGAACACTGAAGCTTTCTTT. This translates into CASSYTMNTEAFF.